Shown below are 26 T cell receptor beta chains from a single sample sequenced in a study of T cells expressing NK-cell markers. TCRdb re-called the 5' RACE reads and gives one entry per CDR3 protein, without DNA. The sample has about half a million distinct CDR3 sequences. The sequenced sample consisted of blood T cells: a sorted CD56 or NKG2C T cell subset, CD4+ or CD8+ T cells, or bulk PBMC T cells (not recorded which). Receptor source: a woman in her forties or fifties in good health.

V and J are TRBV5-1 and TRBJ2-1; TCRdb proposes TRBD2, but this gene call is untestable without DNA. The CDR3 has 17 residues. Germline-derived CDR1 and CDR2 are SGHRS and YFSETQ. CDR3 protein: CASSFPTGTSGTNEQFF.

This chain joins TRBV5-1 and TRBJ2-6; TCRdb designates TRBD1, a call that cannot be tested without DNA. The CDR3 has 16 residues. CDR1 and CDR2 from the germline V gene are SGHRS and YFSETQ. The CDR3 is CASSLSTGAGANVLTF.

V is TRBV10-1 and J is TRBJ1-3. Germline assignment: CDR1 WNHNN and CDR2 SYGVQD (reference sequence). The CDR3 sequence is 16 residues long. The CDR3 sequence is CASSDSGLTSGNTIYF.

V is TRBV7-9 and J is TRBJ2-1; absent DNA, TCRdb's TRBD2 call cannot be checked. Germline V gene lookup returns CDR1 SEHNR and CDR2 FQNEAQ (reference sequence). This CDR3 contains 14 residues. The CDR3 loop reads CASSPRLVYNEQFF.

This chain links TRBV5-1 with TRBJ2-5; no DNA is available, so the TRBD1 call from TCRdb remains unchecked. The germline V gene encodes CDR1 SGHRS and CDR2 YFSETQ. CDR3 length: 16 residues. Here the CDR3 reads CASSGGPRGGGETQYF.

This sequence joins TRBV12-3 or TRBV12-4 and TRBJ2-1; the D call from TCRdb, TRBD1, cannot be confirmed without DNA. This CDR3 contains 15 residues. The CDR3 sequence: CASRPAGKGNNEQFF.

This CDR3 reads CASSFQAGGEEQYF. The chain has TRBV28 and TRBJ2-7; the TRBD2 assignment by TCRdb is unverifiable without DNA. Germline V lookup: CDR1 MDHEN, CDR2 SYDVKM. This CDR3 has 14 amino acids.

V gene TRBV10-2 combines with J gene TRBJ1-1. The CDR3 loop spans 14 amino acids. The germline gives CDR1 WSHSY, CDR2 SAAADI. CDR3 loop: CASGNTGGVAEAFF.

V is TRBV7-7 and J is TRBJ2-1; the D call of TRBD2 rests on TCRdb alone, since no DNA is present to check it. Germline CDR1 and CDR2: SSHAT and FNYEAQ (reference sequence). The CDR3 is 17 residues long. The CDR3 protein is CASSLKPGLAGANEQFF.

The chain employs TRBV20-1 and TRBJ1-2; checking the TCRdb D call of TRBD1 is not possible without DNA. The length of the CDR3 is 14 residues. CDR1 is DFQATT and CDR2 is SNEGSKA in the germline V gene (reference sequence). CDR3 region: CSARPDREGDGYTF.

J is TRBJ2-3 and V is TRBV5-1; TCRdb calls TRBD2, which cannot be checked without DNA. CDR1 and CDR2 (germline): SGHRS, YFSETQ. CDR3 length equals 13 residues. The CDR3 spells CASSAGAGDTQYF. The full variable domain, in which reference TRBV5-1 and TRBJ2-3 provide the parts outside the CDR3, is KAGVTQTPRYLIKTRGQQVTLSCSPISGHRSVSWYQQTPGQGLQFLFEYFSETQRNKGNFPGRFSGRQFSNSRSEMNVSTLELGDSALYLCASSAGAGDTQYFGPGTRLTVL.

The chain uses TRBV6-5 and TRBJ1-1; TCRdb picks TRBD1, but there is no DNA to check that call. This CDR3 is built from 16 residues. Germline V gene sequence: CDR1 MNHEY, CDR2 SVGAGI. The CDR3 sequence: CASRHTVLGGGTEAFF.

The chain recombines TRBV29-1 with TRBJ1-3; checking the TCRdb D call of TRBD1 is not possible without DNA. The CDR3 has 15 residues. CDR1 is SQVTM, CDR2 ANQGSEA, per germline. CDR3 sequence: CSVLPDRFGGNTIYF.

CDR3 amino acids: CASSQSIWGSGRWTDTQYF. The V call is TRBV12-3 or TRBV12-4, the J call TRBJ2-3; TCRdb's D gene call, TRBD1, goes unchecked for lack of DNA. The CDR3 is 19 residues long.

This chain links TRBV11-3 with TRBJ2-7; the D gene TCRdb calls, TRBD1, cannot be checked with no DNA. The CDR3 is 15 amino acids. The germline gives CDR1 SGHNT, CDR2 YENEEA. The CDR3 is CVSSLDTGGFDEQYF.

CDR3 loop: CASSRGPSPLHF. V gene TRBV12-3 or TRBV12-4 combines with J gene TRBJ1-6; TCRdb's assignment of TRBD1 cannot be checked, as there is no DNA. The CDR3 is made up of 12 amino acids.

V usage is TRBV18 and J usage is TRBJ2-5; TCRdb lists TRBD2, though no DNA is available to test this call. CDR3 size: 15 residues. The germline V gene has CDR1 KGHSH and CDR2 LQKENI. CDR3 protein: CASSRLAREDQTQYF.

This chain links TRBV12-3 or TRBV12-4 with TRBJ2-5; TCRdb names TRBD2, which stays unverified in the absence of DNA. This CDR3 spans 15 amino acids. CDR3 sequence reads: CASSPPAGGKETQYF.

This rearrangement joins TRBV30 to TRBJ2-3; absent DNA, TCRdb's TRBD1 call cannot be checked. The CDR3 is 12 residues long. Germline V gives CDR1 GTSNPN, CDR2 SVGIG (reference sequence). CDR3 sequence: CAWREGGDTQYF.

The chain links TRBV29-1 to TRBJ2-5; TCRdb reports TRBD1, a call that lacks DNA to check it against. Per germline, CDR1 SQVTM and CDR2 ANQGSEA. The CDR3 contains 13 residues. The CDR3 loop reads CSFRGSFQETQYF.

The chain links TRBV5-1 to TRBJ2-2; TCRdb calls TRBD2, which cannot be checked without DNA. Germline V gene sequence: CDR1 SGHRS, CDR2 YFSETQ. This CDR3 spans 16 amino acids. This CDR3 is CASRRVAGGNTGELFF.

This rearrangement joins TRBV3-1 to TRBJ2-1; absent DNA, TCRdb's TRBD2 call cannot be checked. Germline assignment: CDR1 LGHDT and CDR2 YNNKEL (reference sequence). The CDR3 sequence is 16 residues long. CDR3: CASSRGLAGALNEQFF.

The rearrangement uses TRBV25-1 and TRBJ1-1; checking the TCRdb D call of TRBD1 is not possible without DNA. The CDR3 is 13 amino acids. CDR1 and CDR2 (germline): MGHDK, SYGVNS. CDR3 region: CASSGGQFTEAFF.

This chain connects TRBV12-3 or TRBV12-4 to TRBJ2-1; TCRdb gives TRBD2 as the D gene, but with no DNA this cannot be confirmed. This CDR3 is built from 15 residues. The CDR3 reads CASRPGGTSGKEQFF.

CDR3 loop: CASSEGLLKRYF. The genes are TRBV25-1 and TRBJ2-4; TCRdb selects TRBD2, and the lack of DNA leaves this call unchecked. Germline assignment: CDR1 MGHDK and CDR2 SYGVNS. The CDR3 sequence is 12 residues long.

The chain links TRBV10-3 to TRBJ2-2. Germline assignment: CDR1 ENHRY and CDR2 SYGVKD. The CDR3 is made up of 15 amino acids. This chain's CDR3 is CAINPGTANTGELFF.